The 8 T cell receptor beta chains below were found in one sample sequenced in a study of early T cells in non-severe SARS-CoV-2 infection. Via MiXCR, TCRdb re-called the 5' RACE reads, giving one row per CDR3 protein. This sample carries roughly 40,000 distinct CDR3 sequences, about 6.2% of them seen once, and the ten largest clones take less than 6%. What was sequenced was whole blood. The receptor set was obtained from an adult who was a healthcare worker with PCR-confirmed SARS-CoV-2 infection or an uninfected control (not recorded which).

This clonotype was seen many times. The chain is built from TRBV5-5 and TRBJ1-4; D possibly corresponds to TRBD1 (5 bases). In germline, CDR1 is SGHKS, CDR2 YYEKEE (reference sequence). The CDR3 contains 18 residues. Trimming pared 5 bases from V and 6 bases from J, leaving 26 bases between. CDR3: CASSEGSRPGGVHEKLFF. The CDR3 DNA reads TGTGCCAGCAGTGAAGGGTCACGACCAGGAGGGGTTCATGAAAAACTGTTTTTT.

In this sample, this clonotype turned up a few times. The chain links TRBV7-3 to TRBJ2-3, with unresolved D. The CDR3 loop spans 13 amino acids. V was shortened by 0 bases and J by 5 bases, with 6 bases between the two germline ends. Germline CDR1 is SGHTA and CDR2 is FQGTGA. In DNA, the CDR3 is TGTGCCAGCAGCTTAACCCCCCAAGATACGCAGTATTTT. Amino acids: CASSLTPQDTQYF.

The rearrangement joins TRBV11-2 to TRBJ1-1; unclear D gene. The germline CDR1 and CDR2 sequences are SGHAT and FQNNGV. The CDR3 runs 13 residues. Trimming removed 2 bases from V and 5 bases from J, with 9 bases in between. CDR3 protein: CASSLIWGTEAFF. The CDR3 DNA reads TGTGCCAGCAGCTTAATTTGGGGTACTGAAGCTTTCTTT.

This clonotype appeared a few times. The rearrangement links TRBV13 to TRBJ2-1; D perhaps matches TRBD1 (6 bases). V was cut by 4 bases and J by 10 bases, with 20 bases left in between. CDR3 length equals 15 residues. CDR1 PRHDT and CDR2 FYEKMQ come from the germline V gene (reference sequence). Here the CDR3 reads CASSSTQLDRTEQFF. CDR3 coding DNA: TGTGCCAGCAGCTCCACCCAACTCGACAGGACGGAGCAGTTCTTC.

Ten or more counts support this clonotype. The rearrangement uses TRBV28 and TRBJ2-5; 9 bases match TRBD2. Germline V gene data show CDR1 as MDHEN and CDR2 as SYDVKM. The trim removed 6 bases at V and 4 bases at J, leaving 9 bases unmatched. The CDR3 has 15 residues. The CDR3 DNA sequence: TGTGCCAGCAGCCCCGGGCTAGCGGGAATAGAGACCCAGTACTTC. Its protein product is CASSPGLAGIETQYF. Drawing the rest from reference TRBV28 and TRBJ2-5, the complete variable domain is DVKVTQSSRYLVKRTGEKVFLECVQDMDHENMFWYRQDPGLGLRLIYFSYDVKMKEKGDIPEGYSVSREKKERFSLILESASTNQTSMYLCASSPGLAGIETQYFGPGTRLLVL.

The gene calls are TRBV28 and TRBJ1-5; the match to TRBD1 covers 9 bases. V gave up 3 bases and J gave up 3 bases; unmatched junction bases: 3. The V gene's germline CDR1 is MDHEN and CDR2 SYDVKM. This CDR3 is built from 15 residues. The CDR3 here is CASSLGTGINQPQHF. The CDR3 nucleotides are TGTGCCAGCAGTTTGGGGACAGGGATCAATCAGCCCCAGCATTTT.

This clonotype was found once. With a much larger clone just one base away, this may be a read error. The rearrangement uses TRBV9 and TRBJ2-7; a possible D gene is TRBD2 (6 bases). The CDR3 consists of 15 residues. Germline V gene data show CDR1 as SGDLS and CDR2 as YYNGEE. The CDR3 DNA is TGTACCAGCAGCGTAGGAGATAGCGGATATTACGAGCAGTACTTC. Translation: CTSSVGDSGYYEQYF.

This clonotype was seen ten or more times. V gene TRBV28 combines with J gene TRBJ1-1, with 8 bases that match TRBD1. CDR1 and CDR2 from the germline V gene are MDHEN and SYDVKM. After removal of 7 bases from V and 4 bases from J, the junction contained 11 bases not matched to a gene. The CDR3 contains 15 residues. CDR3 protein: CASNTGGEVSTEAFF. DNA for the CDR3: TGTGCCAGCAATACAGGGGGAGAAGTGAGCACTGAAGCTTTCTTT.